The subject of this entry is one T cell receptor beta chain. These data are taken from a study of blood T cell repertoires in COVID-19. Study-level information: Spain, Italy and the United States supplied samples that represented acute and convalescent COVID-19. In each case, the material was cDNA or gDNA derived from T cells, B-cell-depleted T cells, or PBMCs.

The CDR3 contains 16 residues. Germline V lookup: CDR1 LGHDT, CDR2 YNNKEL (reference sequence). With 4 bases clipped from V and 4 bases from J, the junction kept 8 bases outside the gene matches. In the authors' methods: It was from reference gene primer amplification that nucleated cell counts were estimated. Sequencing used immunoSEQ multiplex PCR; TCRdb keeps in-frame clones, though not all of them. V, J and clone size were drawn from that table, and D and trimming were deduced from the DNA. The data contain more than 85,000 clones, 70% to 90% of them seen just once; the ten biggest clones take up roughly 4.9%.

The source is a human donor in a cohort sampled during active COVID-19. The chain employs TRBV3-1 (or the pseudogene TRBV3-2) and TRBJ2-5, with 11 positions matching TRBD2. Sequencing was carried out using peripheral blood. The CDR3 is CASSPGVAGGGETQYF. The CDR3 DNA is TGTGCCAGCAGCCCGGGGGTAGCGGGAGGGGGAGAGACCCAGTACTTC.